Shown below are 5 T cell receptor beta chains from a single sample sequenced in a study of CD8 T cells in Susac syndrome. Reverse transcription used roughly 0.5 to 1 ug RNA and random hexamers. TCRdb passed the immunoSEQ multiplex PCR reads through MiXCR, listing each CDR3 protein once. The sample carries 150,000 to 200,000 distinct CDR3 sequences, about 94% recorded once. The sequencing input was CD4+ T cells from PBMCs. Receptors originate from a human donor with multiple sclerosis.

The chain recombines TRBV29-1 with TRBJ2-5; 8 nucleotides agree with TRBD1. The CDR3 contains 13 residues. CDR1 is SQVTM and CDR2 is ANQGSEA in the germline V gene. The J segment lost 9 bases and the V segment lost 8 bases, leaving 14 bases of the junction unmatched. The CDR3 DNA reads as TGCAGCATATGGGGACAGGCCCAGGAGCCCCAGTACTTC. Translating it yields CSIWGQAQEPQYF.

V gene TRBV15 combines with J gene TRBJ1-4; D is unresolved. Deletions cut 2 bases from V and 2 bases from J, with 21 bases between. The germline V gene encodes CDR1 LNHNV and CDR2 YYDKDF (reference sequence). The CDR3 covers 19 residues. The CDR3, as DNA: TGTGCCACCAGCAGACTCGTTGGGGAGGGTGGTAGGACTAATGAAAAACTGTTTTTT. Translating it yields CATSRLVGEGGRTNEKLFF.

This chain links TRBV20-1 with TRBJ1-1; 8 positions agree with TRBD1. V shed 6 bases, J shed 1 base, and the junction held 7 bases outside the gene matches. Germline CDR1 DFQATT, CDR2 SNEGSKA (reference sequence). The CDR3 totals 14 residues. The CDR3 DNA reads TGCAGTGCACACTCCGACAGGGGGAACACTGAAGCTTTCTTT. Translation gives CSAHSDRGNTEAFF.

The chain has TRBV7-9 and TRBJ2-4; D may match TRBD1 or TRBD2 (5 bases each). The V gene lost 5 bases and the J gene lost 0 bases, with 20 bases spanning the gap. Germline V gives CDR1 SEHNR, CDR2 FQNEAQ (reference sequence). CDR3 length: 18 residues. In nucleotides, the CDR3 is TGTGCCAGCAGCCCTAGCCTTTGGGGCCCCGTAGCCAAAAACATTCAGTACTTC. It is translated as CASSPSLWGPVAKNIQYF.

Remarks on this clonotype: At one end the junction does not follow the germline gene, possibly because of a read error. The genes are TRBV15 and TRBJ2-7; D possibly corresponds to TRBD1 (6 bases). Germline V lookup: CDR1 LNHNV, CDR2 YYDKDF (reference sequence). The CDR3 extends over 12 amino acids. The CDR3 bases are TGTGCCACCAGCATACCGACAGGACCCGTAGACTTC. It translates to CATSIPTGPVDF. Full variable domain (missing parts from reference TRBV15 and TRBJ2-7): DAMVIQNPRYQVTQFGKPVTLSCSQTLNHNVMYWYQQKSSQAPKLLFHYYDKDFNNEADTPDNFQSRRPNTSFCFLDIRSPGLGDTAMYLCATSIPTGPVDFGPGTRLTVT.